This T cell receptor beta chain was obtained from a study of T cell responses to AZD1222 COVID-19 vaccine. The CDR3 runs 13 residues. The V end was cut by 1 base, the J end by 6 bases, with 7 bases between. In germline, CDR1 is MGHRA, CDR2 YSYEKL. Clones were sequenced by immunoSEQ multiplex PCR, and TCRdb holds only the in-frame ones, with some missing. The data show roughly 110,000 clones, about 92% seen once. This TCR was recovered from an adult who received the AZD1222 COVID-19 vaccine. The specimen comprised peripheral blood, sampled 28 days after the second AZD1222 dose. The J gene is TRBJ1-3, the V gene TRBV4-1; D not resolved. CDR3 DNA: TGCGCCAGCAGCCAAGCCGGGGTAAACACCATATATTTT. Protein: CASSQAGVNTIYF.